The 25 T cell receptor beta chains in this list originate from one sample, sequenced in a study of shared clonotypes between healthy human individuals. The method was immunoSEQ multiplex PCR; TCRdb's version includes in-frame clones alone and lacks a portion of them. The table shows 450,000 or so clones, with approximately 80% occurring only once. Sequenced: PBMCs. These receptors came from a woman aged 40 to 50 in good health. Some clones in this sample may be carry-over from other donors' samples.

This clone was picked up one time. The chain has TRBV7-3 and TRBJ1-2; D is perhaps TRBD1 (5 bases). The germline V and J ends were trimmed by 1 base and 6 bases, with 9 bases remaining between them. Germline lookup yields CDR1 SGHTA and CDR2 FQGTGA. This CDR3 is 13 amino acids long. Here the CDR3 reads CASSLSQGDGYTF. Written as DNA, the CDR3 is TGTGCCAGCAGCTTAAGCCAGGGTGATGGCTACACCTTC.

The chain employs TRBV19 and TRBJ2-1; 13 bases match TRBD2. V shed 4 bases, J shed 11 bases, and the junction held 17 bases outside the gene matches. Per germline, CDR1 LNHDA and CDR2 SQIVND (reference sequence). CDR3 length equals 18 residues. The CDR3 reads CASSRRTSGSQIGVKQFF. The CDR3 coding sequence is TGTGCCAGTAGTAGGAGGACTAGCGGGAGTCAGATAGGTGTGAAGCAGTTCTTC. The variable domain in full, completed from reference TRBV19 and TRBJ2-1, reads DGGITQSPKYLFRKEGQNVTLSCEQNLNHDAMYWYRQDPGQGLRLIYYSQIVNDFQKGDIAEGYSVSREKKESFPLTVTSAQKNPTAFYLCASSRRTSGSQIGVKQFFGPGTRLTVL.

With respect to this clone: Other DNA variants within this sample encode the same CDR3. J is TRBJ2-1 and V is TRBV7-7; 10 positions agree with TRBD2. Trimming took 1 base from V and 3 from J; bases not matched to a gene: 0. Germline assignment: CDR1 SSHAT and CDR2 FNYEAQ (reference sequence). The CDR3 length is 15 residues. CDR3 sequence (DNA): TGTGCCAGCAGCTTAGTAGCGGGAGGCTACAATGAGCAGTTCTTC. Its translation is CASSLVAGGYNEQFF.

About this clone: Within the sample, other DNA sequences also encode this same CDR3. The chain carries TRBV5-1 and TRBJ2-7, with D perhaps TRBD2 (6 bases). V lost 0 bases and J lost 2, with 9 bases in between. The CDR3 is 14 amino acids. CDR1 SGHRS and CDR2 YFSETQ come from the germline V gene. CDR3 residues: CASSLAGAAYEQYF. The CDR3 bases are TGCGCCAGCAGCTTGGCGGGAGCCGCCTACGAGCAGTACTTC.

The V and J genes are TRBV6-1 and TRBJ2-5, with TRBD2 as a possible D gene (6 bases). The CDR3 loop spans 15 amino acids. Germline loops: CDR1 MNHNS, CDR2 SASEGT. V dropped 1 base and J dropped 4 bases, with 13 bases sitting between them. The CDR3 loop reads CASSEGGMGGETQYF. CDR3 nucleotides: TGTGCCAGCAGTGAAGGCGGGATGGGCGGAGAGACCCAGTACTTC.

The chain joins TRBV2 to TRBJ1-5; TRBD1 matches 10 bases. Germline lookup yields CDR1 SNHLY and CDR2 FYNNEI. The CDR3 is 14 residues long. V shed 8 bases, J shed 7 bases, and the junction held 8 bases outside the gene matches. The CDR3 loop is CASAPGTGEQPQHF. CDR3 DNA sequence: TGTGCCAGCGCCCCCGGGACAGGGGAACAGCCCCAGCATTTT.

The chain recombines TRBV30 with TRBJ1-1; D is unclear. The CDR3 contains 11 residues. Trimming pared 3 bases from V and 10 bases from J, leaving 12 bases between. CDR1 is GTSNPN and CDR2 is SVGIG in the germline V gene (reference sequence). For the CDR3, the DNA is TGTGCCTGGAGGGCCGGGCTAAGAGCTTTCTTT. This sequence encodes CAWRAGLRAFF.

The chain carries TRBV5-5 and TRBJ1-1, with TRBD1 matching 9 bases. The CDR3 runs to 15 residues. V trimming: 4 bases; J trimming: 1 base; junction bases outside the gene matches: 5. Germline lookup yields CDR1 SGHKS and CDR2 YYEKEE (reference sequence). The CDR3 loop reads CASSPGTGRNTEAFF. CDR3 bases: TGTGCCAGCAGCCCCGGGACAGGGAGGAACACTGAAGCTTTCTTT.

The chain employs TRBV28 and TRBJ2-7; D is undetermined. Trimming pared 1 base from V and 0 bases from J, leaving 7 bases between. CDR3 length: 14 amino acids. Germline CDR1 reads MDHEN; CDR2 reads SYDVKM. The CDR3 sequence is CASSLLGISYEQYF. CDR3 sequence (DNA): TGTGCCAGCAGTTTATTGGGTATCTCCTACGAGCAGTACTTC.

The chain is built from TRBV2 and TRBJ2-3, with TRBD2 as a possible D gene (6 bases). The CDR3 totals 16 residues. V dropped 1 base and J dropped 1 base, with 12 bases sitting between them. The germline V gene has CDR1 SNHLY and CDR2 FYNNEI. The CDR3 here is CASSEGLARRTDTQYF. As DNA, the CDR3 is TGTGCCAGCAGTGAAGGGCTAGCGAGGCGCACAGATACGCAGTATTTT. The full variable domain, rest sourced from reference TRBV2 and TRBJ2-3, is EPEVTQTPSHQVTQMGQEVILRCVPISNHLYFYWYRQILGQKVEFLVSFYNNEISEKSEIFDDQFSVERPDGSNFTLKIRSTKLEDSAMYFCASSEGLARRTDTQYFGPGTRLTVL.

This clone turned up a few times. This sample includes further DNA sequences coding for the same CDR3. The rearrangement joins TRBV5-6 to TRBJ2-7; D not resolved. V lost 0 bases to trimming and J lost 1 base, with 5 bases between them. Germline V gene sequence: CDR1 SGHDT, CDR2 YYEEEE. The CDR3 consists of 13 residues. CDR3 residues: CASSLGQSYEQYF. The CDR3 DNA sequence: TGTGCCAGCAGCTTGGGCCAGTCCTACGAGCAGTACTTC.

The gene calls are TRBV5-6 and TRBJ2-5, with TRBD1 matching 11 bases. This CDR3 has 15 residues. Trimming took 4 bases from V and 5 from J; bases not matched to a gene: 7. Germline V CDR1 and CDR2: SGHDT, YYEEEE. In DNA form, the CDR3 reads TGTGCCAGCAGCGAACTCGGACAGGGGGCTGAGACCCAGTACTTC. It yields the protein CASSELGQGAETQYF.

There are a few counts of this clone. A read error may explain this, as a much larger clone is one base away. V gene TRBV7-2 combines with J gene TRBJ2-1; 11 nucleotides match TRBD1. CDR3 length: 15 amino acids. Germline V gene data show CDR1 as SGHTA and CDR2 as FQGNSA. V dropped 5 bases and J dropped 8; count of bases not matched to a gene: 8. DNA of the CDR3: TGTGCCAGCAGCCCACGCCGGGACAGGGGGTATGAGCAGTTCTTC. Translation: CASSPRRDRGYEQFF.

DNA of the CDR3: TGTGCCAGCAGCCCAGATGGGACAGCTGGAAACACCATATATTTT. Translated, it gives CASSPDGTAGNTIYF. V usage is TRBV7-3 and J usage is TRBJ1-3, with 7 bases matching TRBD1. The trim removed 5 bases at V and 2 bases at J, leaving 6 bases unmatched. CDR1 is SGHTA, CDR2 FQGTGA, per germline. CDR3 length: 15 amino acids.

The V call is TRBV7-9, the J call TRBJ2-7, with D tentatively TRBD2 (5 bases). CDR3 length equals 14 residues. From germline, CDR1 is SEHNR and CDR2 FQNEAQ (reference sequence). Trimming left V 2 bases short and J 0 bases short, with 8 bases between. CDR3 sequence reads: CASSLSGTSYEQYF. Here the CDR3 DNA reads TGTGCCAGCAGCTTAAGCGGAACCTCCTACGAGCAGTACTTC.

This clone has a count of ten or more. The V and J genes are TRBV7-6 and TRBJ1-6; 12 bases fit TRBD1. Trimming took 2 bases from V and 9 from J; bases not matched to a gene: 2. In germline, CDR1 is SGHVS, CDR2 FNYEAQ. This CDR3 is built from 15 residues. CDR3 DNA sequence: TGTGCCAGCAGCTTACTGGGACAGGGGGCTTCACCCCTCCACTTT. Its protein is CASSLLGQGASPLHF. Using reference TRBV7-6 and TRBJ1-6 for the parts outside the CDR3, the full variable domain is GAGVSQSPRYKVTKRGQDVALRCDPISGHVSLYWYRQALGQGPEFLTYFNYEAQQDKSGLPNDRFSAERPEGSISTLTIQRTEQRDSAMYRCASSLLGQGASPLHFGNGTRLTVT.

Concerning this clone itself: The identical CDR3 is also encoded by other nucleotide sequences in the sample. This sequence joins TRBV20-1 and TRBJ2-7, with D possibly being TRBD2 (5 bases). Germline CDR1 is DFQATT and CDR2 is SNEGSKA (reference sequence). The CDR3 spans 11 residues. V was shortened by 3 bases and J by 5 bases, with 8 bases between the two germline ends. CDR3 nucleotide sequence: TGCAGTGCTAGCCTGGGAGACGAGCAGTACTTC. Protein product: CSASLGDEQYF.

About this clone: The junction departs from the called germline gene at one end, perhaps through a read error. The V gene is TRBV9, the J gene TRBJ2-7; D is unresolved. Germline assignment: CDR1 SGDLS and CDR2 YYNGEE. The CDR3 is 17 residues long. CDR3 DNA sequence: TGCGCCAGCAGCCCCACCGCGTCCGGAAGACGAACCTACGAGCAGTGCTTC. Translation gives CASSPTASGRRTYEQCF.

The chain links TRBV15 to TRBJ1-1, with D possibly being TRBD1 (6 bases). V gave up 0 bases and J gave up 8 bases, with 13 bases separating them. This CDR3 is 14 amino acids long. Germline V CDR1 and CDR2: LNHNV, YYDKDF (reference sequence). The CDR3 loop is CATSRERQVREAFF. In DNA form, the CDR3 reads TGTGCCACCAGCAGAGAGAGACAGGTACGGGAAGCTTTCTTT.

The chain has TRBV7-9 and TRBJ2-7; D unresolved. Germline values: CDR1 SEHNR, CDR2 FQNEAQ (reference sequence). Trimming left V 1 base short and J 4 bases short, with 11 bases between. CDR3 length: 14 residues. CDR3 protein: CASSLEDIIYEQYF. The CDR3 nucleotides are TGTGCCAGCAGCTTAGAAGACATAATTTACGAGCAGTACTTC.

CDR3 sequence reads: CASSEALLTGTYEQYF. The CDR3 nucleotides are TGTGCCAGCAGTGAAGCCCTTCTGACAGGTACCTACGAGCAGTACTTC. The chain employs TRBV6-1 and TRBJ2-7; the D gene is possibly TRBD1 (6 bases). The CDR3 sequence is 16 residues long. Germline V lookup: CDR1 MNHNS, CDR2 SASEGT. V lost 0 bases to trimming and J lost 2 bases, with 14 bases between them.

This clone was seen more than once but under ten times. V gene TRBV10-2 combines with J gene TRBJ2-7; the D gene is possibly TRBD2 (6 bases). CDR1 and CDR2 from the germline V gene are WSHSY and SAAADI. This CDR3 has 17 amino acids. The ends were cut back, 2 bases at V and 0 bases at J, with 17 bases in the middle. Here the CDR3 DNA reads TGCGCCAGCAGTGAGGCGAAAGGGGACTCCAGCTCCTACGAGCAGTACTTC. As protein: CASSEAKGDSSSYEQYF.

The chain couples TRBV7-2 to TRBJ1-1; possibly TRBD1 for D (5 bases). The CDR3 has 16 residues. The V gene lost 4 bases and the J gene lost 0 bases, with 15 bases spanning the gap. Per germline, CDR1 SGHTA and CDR2 FQGNSA. CDR3 sequence reads: CASSSGTLGMNTEAFF. The CDR3 bases are TGTGCCAGCAGCTCCGGGACTTTAGGGATGAACACTGAAGCTTTCTTT.

The V gene is TRBV4-2, the J gene TRBJ2-1, with 9 bases lining up with TRBD2. V dropped 7 bases and J dropped 0; count of bases not matched to a gene: 4. CDR1 and CDR2 from the germline V gene are LGHNA and YNFKEQ. The CDR3 runs to 15 residues. The CDR3 here is CASKGSGSSYNEQFF. CDR3 in DNA: TGTGCCAGCAAGGGTAGCGGGAGCTCCTACAATGAGCAGTTCTTC.

The chain is built from TRBV29-1 and TRBJ1-1; D not certain. Germline V gene lookup returns CDR1 SQVTM and CDR2 ANQGSEA. V lost 7 bases to trimming and J lost 2 bases, with 11 bases between them. This CDR3 has 12 amino acids. The CDR3 loop is CSALPANTEAFF. CDR3 sequence (DNA): TGCAGCGCCTTACCGGCCAACACTGAAGCTTTCTTT.